The sequence of this TCR beta chain was determined in a study of blood T cell repertoires in COVID-19. There are 12 residues in the CDR3. Germline values: CDR1 SGDLS, CDR2 YYNGEE. With 4 bases removed from V and 6 bases from J, the gap between germline ends came to 9 bases. Sequencing used immunoSEQ multiplex PCR; TCRdb keeps in-frame clones, though not all of them. This sample carries about 110,000 clones, 80% to 90% of them seen once, and the ten largest clones take approximately 1.5%. The rearrangement joins TRBV9 to TRBJ2-3; tentative D call: TRBD2 (6 bases). The sequence was collected from a man aged 35-49 years with acute or convalescent COVID-19. The sample consisted of peripheral blood. The CDR3 region has the DNA TGTGCCAGCAGCCGACTAGGCGATACGCAGTATTTT. As protein: CASSRLGDTQYF.